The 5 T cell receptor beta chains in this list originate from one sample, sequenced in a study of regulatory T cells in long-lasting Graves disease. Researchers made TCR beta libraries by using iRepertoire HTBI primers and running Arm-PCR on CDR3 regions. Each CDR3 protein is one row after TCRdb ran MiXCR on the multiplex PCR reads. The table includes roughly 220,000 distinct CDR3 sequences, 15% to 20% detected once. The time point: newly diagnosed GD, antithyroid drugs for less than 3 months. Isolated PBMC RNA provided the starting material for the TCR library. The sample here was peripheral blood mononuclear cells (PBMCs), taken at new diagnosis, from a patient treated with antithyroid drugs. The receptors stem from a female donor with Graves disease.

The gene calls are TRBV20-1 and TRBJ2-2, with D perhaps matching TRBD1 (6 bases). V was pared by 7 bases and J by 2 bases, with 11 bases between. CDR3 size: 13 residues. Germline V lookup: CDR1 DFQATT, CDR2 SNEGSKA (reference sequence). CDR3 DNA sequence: TGCAGTGTTTCGGACAGAAACACCGGGGAGCTGTTTTTT. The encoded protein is CSVSDRNTGELFF.

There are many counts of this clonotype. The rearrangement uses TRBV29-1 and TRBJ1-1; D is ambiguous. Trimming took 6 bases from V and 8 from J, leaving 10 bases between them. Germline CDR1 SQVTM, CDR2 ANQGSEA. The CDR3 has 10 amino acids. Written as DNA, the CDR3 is TGCAGCGTCGTCCACCAGGAAGCTTTCTTT. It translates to CSVVHQEAFF.

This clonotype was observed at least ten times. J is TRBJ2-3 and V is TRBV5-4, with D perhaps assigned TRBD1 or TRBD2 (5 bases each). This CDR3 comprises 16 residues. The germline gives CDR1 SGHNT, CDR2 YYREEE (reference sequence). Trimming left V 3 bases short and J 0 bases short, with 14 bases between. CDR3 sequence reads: CASSWGPPKSTDTQYF. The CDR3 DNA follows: TGTGCCAGCAGCTGGGGACCTCCAAAAAGCACAGATACGCAGTATTTT.

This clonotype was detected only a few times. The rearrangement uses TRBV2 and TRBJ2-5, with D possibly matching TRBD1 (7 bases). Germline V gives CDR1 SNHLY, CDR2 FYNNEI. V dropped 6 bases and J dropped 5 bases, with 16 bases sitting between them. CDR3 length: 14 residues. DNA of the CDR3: TGTGCCAGCAGAGAGAGGGGGCGGGATGAGACCCAGTACTTC. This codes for CASRERGRDETQYF.

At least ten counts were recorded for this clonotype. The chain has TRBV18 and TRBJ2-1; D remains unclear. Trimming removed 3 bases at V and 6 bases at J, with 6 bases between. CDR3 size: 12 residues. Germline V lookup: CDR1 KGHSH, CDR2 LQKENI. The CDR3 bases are TGTGCCAGCTCACCCGAATCCAATGAGCAGTTCTTC. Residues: CASSPESNEQFF.